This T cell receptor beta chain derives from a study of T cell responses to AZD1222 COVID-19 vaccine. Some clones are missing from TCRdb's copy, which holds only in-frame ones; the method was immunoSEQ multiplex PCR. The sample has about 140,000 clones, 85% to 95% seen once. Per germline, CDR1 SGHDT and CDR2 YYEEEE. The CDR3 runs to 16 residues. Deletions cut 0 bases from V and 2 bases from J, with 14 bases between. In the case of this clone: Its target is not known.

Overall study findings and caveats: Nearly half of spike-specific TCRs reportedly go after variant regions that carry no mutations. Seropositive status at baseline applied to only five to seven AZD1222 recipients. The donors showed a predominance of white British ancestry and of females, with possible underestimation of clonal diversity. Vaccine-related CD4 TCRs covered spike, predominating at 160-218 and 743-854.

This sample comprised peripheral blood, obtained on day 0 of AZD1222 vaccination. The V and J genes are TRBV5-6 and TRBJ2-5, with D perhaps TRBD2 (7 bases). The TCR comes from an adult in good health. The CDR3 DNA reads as TGTGCCAGCAGCTTGGCAGTGGGGGGGCCTCAAGAGACCCAGTACTTC. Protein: CASSLAVGGPQETQYF.